The 15 T cell receptor beta chains presented below share a single source sample, sequenced in a study of T cell responses to AZD1222 COVID-19 vaccine. This table comes from immunoSEQ multiplex PCR, and its TCRdb copy is limited to in-frame clones, with some not included. Here the sample spans about 85,000 clones, around 84% being singletons. The sequences come from peripheral blood, collected 28 days after the second AZD1222 dose. Receptors originate from an adult who received the AZD1222 COVID-19 vaccine.

The chain joins TRBV7-8 to TRBJ2-2; D uncertain. The CDR3 runs to 15 residues. Trimming removed 0 bases from V and 6 bases from J, with 11 bases in between. Germline-derived CDR1 and CDR2 are SGHVS and FQNEAQ. The CDR3: CASSLALGKAGELFF. In DNA form, the CDR3 reads TGTGCCAGCAGCTTAGCTCTGGGCAAGGCCGGGGAGCTGTTTTTT.

The CDR3 spells CAGARRGYTF. In DNA, the CDR3 is TGTGCCGGGGCTAGGAGGGGCTACACCTTC. The genes are TRBV27 and TRBJ1-2; maybe TRBD1 (5 bases). Trimming stripped 11 bases from V and 8 bases from J, with 12 bases between. This CDR3 is 10 amino acids long. Per the germline V gene, CDR1 is MNHEY and CDR2 is SMNVEV (reference sequence).

This sequence joins TRBV2 and TRBJ1-2; TRBD1 aligns across 7 bases. The CDR3 contains 13 residues. Germline V gene data show CDR1 as SNHLY and CDR2 as FYNNEI. J was trimmed by 7 bases and V by 6 bases; bases with no gene match: 8. The CDR3 here is CASREQTGTGYTF. DNA for the CDR3: TGTGCCAGCAGGGAACAGACAGGGACTGGCTACACCTTC.

This clone has just one count. The rearrangement links TRBV12-3 or TRBV12-4 to TRBJ2-7; D might be TRBD2 (5 bases). V dropped 7 bases and J dropped 2 bases, with 12 bases sitting between them. This CDR3 comprises 13 residues. CDR3 in amino acids: CASTEDSPYEQYF. In nucleotides, the CDR3 is TGTGCCAGCACCGAGGACTCCCCCTACGAGCAGTACTTC.

This clone came up once. Relative to the germline gene, one junction end is altered; a read error may explain this. This chain uses TRBV5-4 with TRBJ2-2; the D gene is possibly TRBD2 (7 bases). The germline gives CDR1 SGHNT, CDR2 YYREEE (reference sequence). The CDR3 length is 17 residues. CDR3 amino acids: CASSGGGGRLPTEELFF. The CDR3 DNA sequence: TGTGCCAGCAGCGGGGGGGGCGGGCGACTCCCCACCGAGGAGCTGTTTTTT.

DNA for the CDR3: TGCAGTGCTAGAGTAGGTGGGGGGCAGTACTTC. Amino acids: CSARVGGGQYF. The chain combines TRBV20-1 with TRBJ2-7; D may match TRBD1 or TRBD2 (5 bases each). Germline values: CDR1 DFQATT, CDR2 SNEGSKA (reference sequence). The CDR3 loop spans 11 amino acids. Trimming cost V 1 base and J 9 bases, with 10 bases left between them.

About this clone: The sample holds other DNA sequences that translate to the same CDR3. CDR3 region: CASSLDNSPLHF. CDR3 nucleotide sequence: TGTGCCAGCAGCTTAGACAATTCACCCCTCCACTTT. The V call is TRBV7-9, the J call TRBJ1-6; the D is unclear. CDR3 length equals 12 residues. V lost 1 base to trimming and J lost 7 bases, with 2 bases between them. CDR1 is SEHNR and CDR2 is FQNEAQ in the germline V gene (reference sequence).

A few counts support this clone. V and J are TRBV27 and TRBJ2-5; 8 bases map to TRBD2. The germline V gene has CDR1 MNHEY and CDR2 SMNVEV (reference sequence). The CDR3 covers 15 residues. Trimming at V came to 4 bases and at J to 2 bases, leaving 6 bases not matched to a gene. The CDR3 DNA sequence: TGTGCCAGCAGTTCCCCCGTAGCGGGGCAAGAGACCCAGTACTTC. This gives the protein CASSSPVAGQETQYF.

The chain employs TRBV6-5 and TRBJ1-2; 8 nucleotides line up with TRBD1. V dropped 0 bases and J dropped 6; count of bases not matched to a gene: 6. The CDR3 runs 15 residues. CDR1 is MNHEY, CDR2 SVGAGI, per germline. The CDR3 spells CASSYSAGGEDGYTF. CDR3 nucleotide sequence: TGTGCCAGCAGTTACTCGGCAGGGGGCGAGGATGGCTACACCTTC.

The chain carries TRBV5-1 and TRBJ2-1, with D possibly matching TRBD2 (6 bases). Trimming took off 4 bases at V and 7 bases at J, with 18 bases between the two ends. Germline V lookup: CDR1 SGHRS, CDR2 YFSETQ. This CDR3 contains 15 residues. CDR3 DNA sequence: TGCGCCAGCAGCCGTACCGTGGCAGGGAGGAATGAGCAGTTCTTC. It codes for CASSRTVAGRNEQFF.

This sequence joins TRBV11-3 and TRBJ2-6; possibly TRBD2 for D (6 bases). This CDR3 spans 17 amino acids. The V and J ends lost 1 base and 6 bases respectively, with 16 bases between them. Germline V gives CDR1 SGHNT, CDR2 YENEEA. For the CDR3, the DNA is TGTGCCAGCAGCTTAGGGTTACGGGGCGGGGAGGCCAACGTCCTGACTTTC. It specifies CASSLGLRGGEANVLTF.

V and J are TRBV11-2 and TRBJ1-2; possible D gene TRBD1, 5 bases. Germline V gene data show CDR1 as SGHAT and CDR2 as FQNNGV. V was shortened by 4 bases and J by 0 bases, with 21 bases between the two germline ends. CDR3 length: 18 residues. CDR3 protein: CASSSLRDRKLTNYGYTF. As DNA, the CDR3 is TGTGCCAGCAGCTCGCTCCGGGACCGAAAACTGACTAACTATGGCTACACCTTC.

This clone was detected only a few times. The germline gene is not matched at one end of the junction; a read error may be the cause. The chain joins TRBV7-7 to TRBJ2-2; 8 bases map to TRBD2. CDR3 length: 17 amino acids. CDR1 is SSHAT, CDR2 FNYEAQ, per germline (reference sequence). Here the CDR3 reads CASSERLVAGNTGELFF. As DNA, the CDR3 is TGTGCTAGCAGCGAACGCCTGGTAGCGGGAAACACCGGGGAGCTGTTTTTT.

The chain employs TRBV12-5 and TRBJ2-7; a possible D gene is TRBD2 (7 bases). Germline loops: CDR1 LGHNT, CDR2 FRNRAP. The CDR3 is made up of 14 amino acids. Deletions cut 6 bases from V and 5 bases from J, with 17 bases between. The CDR3 DNA reads as TGTGCTAGTGGCCCGGGGGGCGGGGGAAACGAGCAGTACTTC. This codes for CASGPGGGGNEQYF.

The chain uses TRBV27 and TRBJ1-2, with 7 nucleotides matching TRBD1. Per germline, CDR1 MNHEY and CDR2 SMNVEV (reference sequence). The CDR3 is made up of 13 amino acids. The ends lost 4 bases at V and 7 bases at J; junction bases unmatched: 6. CDR3 amino acids: CASSSANRGGYTF. CDR3 in DNA: TGTGCCAGCAGTTCCGCAAACAGGGGTGGCTACACCTTC.